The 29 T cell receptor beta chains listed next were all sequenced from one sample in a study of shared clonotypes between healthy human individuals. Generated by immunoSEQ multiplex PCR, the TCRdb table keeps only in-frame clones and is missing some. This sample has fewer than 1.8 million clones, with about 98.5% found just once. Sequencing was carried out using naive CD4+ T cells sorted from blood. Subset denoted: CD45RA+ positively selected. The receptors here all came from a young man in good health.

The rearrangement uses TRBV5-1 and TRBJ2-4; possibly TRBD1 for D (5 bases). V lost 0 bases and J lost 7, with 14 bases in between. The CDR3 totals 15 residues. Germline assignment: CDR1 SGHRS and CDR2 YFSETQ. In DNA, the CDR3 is TGCGCCAGCAGCTTGGTCCAGGGTGGTTTGAACATTCAGTACTTC. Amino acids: CASSLVQGGLNIQYF.

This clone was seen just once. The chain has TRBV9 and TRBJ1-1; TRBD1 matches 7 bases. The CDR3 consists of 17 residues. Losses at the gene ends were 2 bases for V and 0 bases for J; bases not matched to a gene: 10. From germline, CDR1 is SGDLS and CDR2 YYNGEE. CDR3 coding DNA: TGTGCCAGCAGCGTGGGGACAGACCTAGTCCTGAACACTGAAGCTTTCTTT. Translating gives CASSVGTDLVLNTEAFF. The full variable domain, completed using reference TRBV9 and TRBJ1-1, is DSGVTQTPKHLITATGQRVTLRCSPRSGDLSVYWYQQSLDQGLQFLIQYYNGEERAKGNILERFSAQQFPDLHSELNLSSLELGDSALYFCASSVGTDLVLNTEAFFGQGTRLTVV.

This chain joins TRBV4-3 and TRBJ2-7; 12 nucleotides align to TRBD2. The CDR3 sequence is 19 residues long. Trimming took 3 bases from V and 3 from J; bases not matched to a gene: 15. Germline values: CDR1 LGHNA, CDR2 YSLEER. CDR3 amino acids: CASSHLGTASGRAGYEQYF. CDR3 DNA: TGCGCCAGCAGCCACCTAGGGACGGCTAGCGGGAGGGCTGGCTACGAGCAGTACTTC.

The CDR3 here is CASSQEFHTAYGYTF. The CDR3 nucleotides read TGCGCCAGCAGCCAAGAATTCCACACGGCCTATGGCTACACCTTC. V and J are TRBV4-1 and TRBJ1-2, with D unclear. Germline V gene lookup returns CDR1 MGHRA and CDR2 YSYEKL. The V end lost 0 bases, the J end lost 4 bases, and 12 bases lay between the germline ends. This CDR3 region has 15 residues.

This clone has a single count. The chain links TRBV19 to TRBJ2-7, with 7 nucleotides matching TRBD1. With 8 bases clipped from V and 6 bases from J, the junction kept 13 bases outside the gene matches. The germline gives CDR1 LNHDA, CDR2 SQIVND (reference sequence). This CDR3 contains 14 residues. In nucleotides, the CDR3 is TGTGCCAGTCTATCCGGGACAGCTCCGGCCGAGCAGTACTTC. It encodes CASLSGTAPAEQYF. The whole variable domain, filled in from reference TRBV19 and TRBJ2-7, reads DGGITQSPKYLFRKEGQNVTLSCEQNLNHDAMYWYRQDPGQGLRLIYYSQIVNDFQKGDIAEGYSVSREKKESFPLTVTSAQKNPTAFYLCASLSGTAPAEQYFGPGTRLTVT.

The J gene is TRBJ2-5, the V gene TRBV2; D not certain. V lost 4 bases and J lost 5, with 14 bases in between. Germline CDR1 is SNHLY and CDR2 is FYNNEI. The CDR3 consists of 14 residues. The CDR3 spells CASSATIRMETQYF. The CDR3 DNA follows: TGTGCCAGCAGTGCCACCATTAGGATGGAGACCCAGTACTTC.

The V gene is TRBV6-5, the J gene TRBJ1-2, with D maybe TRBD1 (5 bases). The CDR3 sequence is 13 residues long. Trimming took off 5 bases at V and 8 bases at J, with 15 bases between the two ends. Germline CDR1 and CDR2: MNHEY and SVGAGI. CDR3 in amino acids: CASSRGWERGYTF. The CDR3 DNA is TGTGCCAGCAGTCGGGGGTGGGAGCGCGGCTACACCTTC.

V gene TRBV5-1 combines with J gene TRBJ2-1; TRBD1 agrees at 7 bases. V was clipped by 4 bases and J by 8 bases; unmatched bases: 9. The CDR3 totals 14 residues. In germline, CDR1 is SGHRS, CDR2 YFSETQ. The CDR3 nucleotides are TGCGCCAGCAGCATAACCGGGACAGAGGATGAGCAGTTCTTC. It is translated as CASSITGTEDEQFF.

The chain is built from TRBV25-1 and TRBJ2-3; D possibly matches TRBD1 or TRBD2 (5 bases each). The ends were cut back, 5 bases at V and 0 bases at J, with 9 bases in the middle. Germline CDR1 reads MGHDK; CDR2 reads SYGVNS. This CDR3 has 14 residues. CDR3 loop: CASSPGASTDTQYF. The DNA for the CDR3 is TGTGCCAGCAGTCCCGGGGCTAGCACAGATACGCAGTATTTT.

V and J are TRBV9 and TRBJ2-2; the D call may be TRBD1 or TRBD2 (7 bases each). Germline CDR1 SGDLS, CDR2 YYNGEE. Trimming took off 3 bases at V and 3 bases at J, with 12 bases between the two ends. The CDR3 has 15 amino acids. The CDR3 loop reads CASSDRGGYTGELFF. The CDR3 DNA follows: TGTGCCAGCAGCGACAGGGGAGGGTACACCGGGGAGCTGTTTTTT.

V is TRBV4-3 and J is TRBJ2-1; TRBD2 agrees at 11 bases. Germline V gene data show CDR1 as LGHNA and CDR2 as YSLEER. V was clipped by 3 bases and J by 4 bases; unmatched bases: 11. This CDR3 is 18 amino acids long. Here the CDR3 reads CASSHRTSGSPPYNEQFF. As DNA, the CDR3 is TGCGCCAGCAGCCATAGAACTAGCGGGAGTCCTCCATACAATGAGCAGTTCTTC.

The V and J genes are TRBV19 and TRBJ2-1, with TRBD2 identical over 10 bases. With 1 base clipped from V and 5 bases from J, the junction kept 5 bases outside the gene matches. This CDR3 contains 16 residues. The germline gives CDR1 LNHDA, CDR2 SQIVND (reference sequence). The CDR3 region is CASSIVTSGKHNEQFF. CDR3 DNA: TGTGCCAGTAGTATAGTCACTAGCGGGAAACACAATGAGCAGTTCTTC.

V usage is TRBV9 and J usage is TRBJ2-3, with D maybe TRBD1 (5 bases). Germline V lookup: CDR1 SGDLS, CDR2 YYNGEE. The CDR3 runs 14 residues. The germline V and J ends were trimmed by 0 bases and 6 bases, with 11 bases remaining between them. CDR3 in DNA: TGTGCCAGCAGCGTAGTGGACACCCTGGATACGCAGTATTTT. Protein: CASSVVDTLDTQYF.

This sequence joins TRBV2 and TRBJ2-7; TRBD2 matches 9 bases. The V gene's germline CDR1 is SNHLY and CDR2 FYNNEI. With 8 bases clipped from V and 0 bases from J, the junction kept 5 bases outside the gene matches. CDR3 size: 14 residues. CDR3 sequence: CASVQREASYEQYF. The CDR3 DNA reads TGTGCCAGCGTCCAGCGGGAGGCCTCCTACGAGCAGTACTTC.

CDR3 sequence reads: CSVGAPRETQYF. The CDR3 nucleotides are TGCAGCGTTGGGGCCCCGAGGGAGACCCAGTACTTC. The rearrangement joins TRBV29-1 to TRBJ2-5; D is uncertain. The CDR3 loop spans 12 amino acids. The V gene's germline CDR1 is SQVTM and CDR2 ANQGSEA. Trimming stripped 4 bases from V and 5 bases from J, with 11 bases between.

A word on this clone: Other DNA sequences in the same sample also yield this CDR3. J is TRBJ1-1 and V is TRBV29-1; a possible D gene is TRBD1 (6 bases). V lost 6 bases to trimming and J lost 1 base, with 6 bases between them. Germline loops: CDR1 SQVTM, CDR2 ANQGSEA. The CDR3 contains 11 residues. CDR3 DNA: TGCAGCGTACAGGGGAACACTGAAGCTTTCTTT. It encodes CSVQGNTEAFF.

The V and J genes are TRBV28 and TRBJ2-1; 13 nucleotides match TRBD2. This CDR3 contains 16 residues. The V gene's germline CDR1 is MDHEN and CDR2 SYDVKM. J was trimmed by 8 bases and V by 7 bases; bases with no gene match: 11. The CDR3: CASTQRTSGRKYEQFF. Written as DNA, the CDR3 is TGTGCCAGCACTCAAAGGACTAGCGGGAGAAAGTATGAGCAGTTCTTC.

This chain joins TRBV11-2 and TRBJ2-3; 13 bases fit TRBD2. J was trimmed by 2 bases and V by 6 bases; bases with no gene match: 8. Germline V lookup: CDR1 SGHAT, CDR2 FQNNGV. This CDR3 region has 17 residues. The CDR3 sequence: CASRPSGLAGHTDTQYF. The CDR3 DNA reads TGTGCCAGCAGACCCTCGGGACTAGCGGGACACACAGATACGCAGTATTTT. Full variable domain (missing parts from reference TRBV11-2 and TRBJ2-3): EAGVAQSPRYKIIEKRQSVAFWCNPISGHATLYWYQQILGQGPKLLIQFQNNGVVDDSQLPKDRFSAERLKGVDSTLKIQPAKLEDSAVYLCASRPSGLAGHTDTQYFGPGTRLTVL.

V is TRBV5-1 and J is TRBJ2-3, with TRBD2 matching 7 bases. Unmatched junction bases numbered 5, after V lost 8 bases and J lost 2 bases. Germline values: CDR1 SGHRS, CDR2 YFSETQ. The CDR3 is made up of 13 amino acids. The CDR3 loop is CASRTSPTDTQYF. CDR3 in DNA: TGCGCCAGTAGGACTAGTCCCACAGATACGCAGTATTTT. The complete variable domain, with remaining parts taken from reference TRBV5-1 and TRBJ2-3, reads KAGVTQTPRYLIKTRGQQVTLSCSPISGHRSVSWYQQTPGQGLQFLFEYFSETQRNKGNFPGRFSGRQFSNSRSEMNVSTLELGDSALYLCASRTSPTDTQYFGPGTRLTVL.

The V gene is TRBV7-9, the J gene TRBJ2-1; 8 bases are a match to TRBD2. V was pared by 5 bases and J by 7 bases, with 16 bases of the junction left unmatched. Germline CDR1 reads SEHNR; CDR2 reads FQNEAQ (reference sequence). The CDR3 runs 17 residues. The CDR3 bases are TGTGCCAGCAGCAAACTAGCGGATGCCCTCTGGGTGAATGAGCAGTTCTTC. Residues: CASSKLADALWVNEQFF.

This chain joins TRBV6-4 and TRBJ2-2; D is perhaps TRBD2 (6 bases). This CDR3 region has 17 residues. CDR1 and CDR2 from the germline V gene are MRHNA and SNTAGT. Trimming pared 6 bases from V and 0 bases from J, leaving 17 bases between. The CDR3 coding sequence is TGTGCCAGCAGAAAGATTAGCGGAGGAGCGAACACCGGGGAGCTGTTTTTT. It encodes CASRKISGGANTGELFF.

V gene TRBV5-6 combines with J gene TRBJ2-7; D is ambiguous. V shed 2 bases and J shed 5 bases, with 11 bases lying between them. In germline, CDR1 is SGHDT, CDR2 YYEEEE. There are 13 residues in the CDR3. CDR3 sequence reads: CASSFPPGNEQYF. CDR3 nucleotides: TGTGCCAGCAGCTTCCCCCCCGGCAACGAGCAGTACTTC. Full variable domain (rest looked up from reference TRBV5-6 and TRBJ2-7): DAGVTQSPTHLIKTRGQQVTLRCSPKSGHDTVSWYQQALGQGPQFIFQYYEEEERQRGNFPDRFSGHQFPNYSSELNVNALLLGDSALYLCASSFPPGNEQYFGPGTRLTVT.

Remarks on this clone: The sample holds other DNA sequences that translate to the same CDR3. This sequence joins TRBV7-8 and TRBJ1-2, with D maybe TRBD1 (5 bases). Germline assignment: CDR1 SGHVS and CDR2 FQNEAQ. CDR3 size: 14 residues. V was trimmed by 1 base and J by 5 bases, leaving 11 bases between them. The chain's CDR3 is CASSLGGGSYGYTF. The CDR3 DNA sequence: TGTGCCAGCAGCTTAGGCGGGGGGTCGTATGGCTACACCTTC.

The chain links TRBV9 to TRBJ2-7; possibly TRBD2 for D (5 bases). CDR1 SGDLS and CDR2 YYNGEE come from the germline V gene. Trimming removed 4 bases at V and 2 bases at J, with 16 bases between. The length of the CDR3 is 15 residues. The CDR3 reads CASSPQRGTPYEQYF. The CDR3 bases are TGTGCCAGCAGCCCACAACGGGGTACTCCCTACGAGCAGTACTTC.

CDR3 in amino acids: CASSPGPGQGTYEQYF. CDR3 nucleotide sequence: TGTGCCAGCTCACCAGGACCGGGACAGGGGACCTACGAGCAGTACTTC. The V call is TRBV18, the J call TRBJ2-7, with TRBD1 identical over 10 bases. This CDR3 is built from 16 residues. Per germline, CDR1 KGHSH and CDR2 LQKENI. V shed 2 bases and J 2 bases; nucleotides not matched to a gene: 6.

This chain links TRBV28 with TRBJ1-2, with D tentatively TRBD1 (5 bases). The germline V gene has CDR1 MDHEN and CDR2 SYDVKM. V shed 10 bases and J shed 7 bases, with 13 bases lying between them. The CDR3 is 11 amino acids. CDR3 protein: CATPGGGGYTF. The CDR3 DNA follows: TGTGCCACCCCGGGGGGTGGTGGCTACACCTTC.

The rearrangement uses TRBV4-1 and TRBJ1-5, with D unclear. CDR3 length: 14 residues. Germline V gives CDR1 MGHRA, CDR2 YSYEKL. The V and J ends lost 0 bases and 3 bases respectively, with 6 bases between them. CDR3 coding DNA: TGCGCCAGCAGCCAAGAGGGCCACAATCAGCCCCAGCATTTT. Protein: CASSQEGHNQPQHF.

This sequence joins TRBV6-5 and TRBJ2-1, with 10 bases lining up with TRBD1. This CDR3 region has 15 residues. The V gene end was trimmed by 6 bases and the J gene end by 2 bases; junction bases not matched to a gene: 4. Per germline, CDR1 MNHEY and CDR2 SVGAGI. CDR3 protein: CASSPTGGAYNEQFF. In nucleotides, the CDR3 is TGTGCCAGCAGCCCGACAGGGGGCGCCTACAATGAGCAGTTCTTC.

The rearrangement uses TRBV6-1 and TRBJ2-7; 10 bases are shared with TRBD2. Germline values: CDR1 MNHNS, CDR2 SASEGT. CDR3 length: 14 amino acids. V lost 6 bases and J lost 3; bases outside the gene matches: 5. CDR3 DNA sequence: TGTGCCAGCAGGCTAACTAGCGGGATCTACGAGCAGTACTTC. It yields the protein CASRLTSGIYEQYF.